This T cell receptor beta chain was profiled in a study of monozygotic twins with inflammatory bowel disease. The length of the CDR3 is 13 residues. Germline V gene data show CDR1 as DFQATT and CDR2 as SNEGSKA (reference sequence). For each CDR3 protein, TCRdb gives one entry from its re-call of the 5' RACE reads, without DNA. The table lists roughly 160,000 distinct CDR3 sequences. An approximately 2.5 ml blood sample was drawn per donor. Material: blood. The V and J genes are TRBV20-1 and TRBJ2-3; there is no DNA to check the TCRdb D call of TRBD1. The TCR comes from a human donor with ulcerative colitis or Crohn's disease, or a healthy co-twin of an affected twin (not recorded which). CDR3 residues: CSQAGPHTDTQYF.